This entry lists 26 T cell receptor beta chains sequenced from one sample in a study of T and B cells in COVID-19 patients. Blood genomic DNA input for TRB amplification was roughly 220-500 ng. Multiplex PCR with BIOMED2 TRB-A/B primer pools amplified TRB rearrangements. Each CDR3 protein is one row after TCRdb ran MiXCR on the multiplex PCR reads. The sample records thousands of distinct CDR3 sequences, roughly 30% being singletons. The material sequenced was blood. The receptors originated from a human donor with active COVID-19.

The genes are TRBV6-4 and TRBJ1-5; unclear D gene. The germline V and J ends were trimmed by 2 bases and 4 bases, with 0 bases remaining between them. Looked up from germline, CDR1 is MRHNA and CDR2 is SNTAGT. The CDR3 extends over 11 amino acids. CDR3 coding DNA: TGTGCCAGCAGTGACAATCAGCCCCAGCATTTT. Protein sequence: CASSDNQPQHF.

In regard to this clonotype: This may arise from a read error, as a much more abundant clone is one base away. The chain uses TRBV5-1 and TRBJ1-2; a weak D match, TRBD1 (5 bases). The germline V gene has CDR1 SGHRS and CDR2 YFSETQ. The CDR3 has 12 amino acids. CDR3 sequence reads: CASGRDGYGNTF. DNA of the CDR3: TGCGCCAGCGGCCGGGACGGCTATGGCAACACCTTC.

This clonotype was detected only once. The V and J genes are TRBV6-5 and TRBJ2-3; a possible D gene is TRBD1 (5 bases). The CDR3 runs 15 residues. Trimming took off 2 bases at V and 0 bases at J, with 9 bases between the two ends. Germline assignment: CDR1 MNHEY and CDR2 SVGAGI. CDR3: CASSYGADSTDTQYF. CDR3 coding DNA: TGTGCCAGCAGTTACGGGGCCGATAGCACAGATACGCAGTATTTT.

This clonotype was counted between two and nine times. This chain's CDR3 is CASSLGRGNTGELFF. The DNA for the CDR3 is TGCGCCAGCAGCTTGGGCAGGGGGAACACCGGGGAGCTGTTTTTT. This chain uses TRBV5-1 with TRBJ2-2, with D possibly TRBD1 on 6 matching bases. Germline CDR1 reads SGHRS; CDR2 reads YFSETQ. This CDR3 is 15 amino acids long. Trimming removed 0 bases at V and 1 base at J, with 7 bases between.

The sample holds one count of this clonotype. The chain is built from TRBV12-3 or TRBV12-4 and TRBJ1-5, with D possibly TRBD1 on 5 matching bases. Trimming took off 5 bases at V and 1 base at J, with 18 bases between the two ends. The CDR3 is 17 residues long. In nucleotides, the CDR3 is TGTGCCAGCAGTCCCAACTTCGGGGCGGCGAGCAATCAGCCCCAGCATTTT. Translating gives CASSPNFGAASNQPQHF.

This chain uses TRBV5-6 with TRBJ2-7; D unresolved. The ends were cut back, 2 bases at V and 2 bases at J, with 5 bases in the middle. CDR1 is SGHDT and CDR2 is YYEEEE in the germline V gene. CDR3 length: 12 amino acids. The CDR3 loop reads CASSLNTYEQYV. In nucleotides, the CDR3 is TGTGCCAGCAGCTTAAATACCTACGAGCAGTACGTC.

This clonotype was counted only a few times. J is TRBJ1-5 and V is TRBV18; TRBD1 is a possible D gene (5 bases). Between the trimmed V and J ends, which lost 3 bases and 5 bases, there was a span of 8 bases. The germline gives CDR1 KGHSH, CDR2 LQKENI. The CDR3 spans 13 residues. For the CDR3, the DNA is TGTGCCAGCTCACCTGGGGGGGATCAGCCCCAGCATTTT. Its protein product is CASSPGGDQPQHF.

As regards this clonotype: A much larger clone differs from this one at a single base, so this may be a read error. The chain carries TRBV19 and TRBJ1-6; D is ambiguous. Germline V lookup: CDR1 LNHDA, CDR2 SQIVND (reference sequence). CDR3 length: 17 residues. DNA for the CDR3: TGTGCCACTCAAAGGCGGCACCGGAGCTCCTATAATTTACCCCTCCACTTT. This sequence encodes CATQRRHRSSYNLPLHF.

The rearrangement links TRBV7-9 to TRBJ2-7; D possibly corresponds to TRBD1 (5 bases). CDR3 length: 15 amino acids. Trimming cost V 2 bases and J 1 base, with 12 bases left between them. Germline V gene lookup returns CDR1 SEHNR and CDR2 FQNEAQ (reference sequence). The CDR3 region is CASSLRQGGSYEQYF. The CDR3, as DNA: TGTGCCAGCAGCTTACGGCAGGGTGGATCCTACGAGCAGTACTTC.

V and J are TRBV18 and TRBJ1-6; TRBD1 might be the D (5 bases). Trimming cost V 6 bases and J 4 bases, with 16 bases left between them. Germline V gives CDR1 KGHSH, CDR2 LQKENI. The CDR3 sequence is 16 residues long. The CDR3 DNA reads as TGTGCCAGCTCCCTAGACAGTCCGGGTTATAATTCACCCCTCCACTTT. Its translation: CASSLDSPGYNSPLHF.

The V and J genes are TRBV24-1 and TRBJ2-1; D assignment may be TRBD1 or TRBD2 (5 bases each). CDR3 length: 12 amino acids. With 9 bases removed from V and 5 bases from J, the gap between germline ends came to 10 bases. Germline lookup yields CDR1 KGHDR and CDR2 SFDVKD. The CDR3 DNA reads TGTGCCACCCGGGGCAGCAACAATGAGCAGTTCTTC. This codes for CATRGSNNEQFF.

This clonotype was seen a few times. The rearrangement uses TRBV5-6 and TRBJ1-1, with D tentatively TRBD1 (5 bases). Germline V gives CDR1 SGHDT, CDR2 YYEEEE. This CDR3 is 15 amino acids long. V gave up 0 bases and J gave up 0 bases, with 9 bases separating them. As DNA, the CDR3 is TGTGCCAGCAGCTTGGGACAGATCATGAACACTGAAGCTTTCTTT. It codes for CASSLGQIMNTEAFF.

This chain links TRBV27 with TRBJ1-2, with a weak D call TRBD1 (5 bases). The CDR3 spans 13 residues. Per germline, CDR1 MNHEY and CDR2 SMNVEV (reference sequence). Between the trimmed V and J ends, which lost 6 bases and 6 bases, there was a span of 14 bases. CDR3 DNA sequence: TGTGCCAGCAGAGCACCCGGGGCAGATGGCTACACCTTC. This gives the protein CASRAPGADGYTF.

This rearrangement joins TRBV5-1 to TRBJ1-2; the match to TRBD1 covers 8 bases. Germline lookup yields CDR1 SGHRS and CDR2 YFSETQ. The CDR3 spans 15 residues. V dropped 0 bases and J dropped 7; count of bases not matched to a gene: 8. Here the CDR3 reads CASSLDWTGSSGYTF. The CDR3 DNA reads TGCGCCAGCAGCTTGGACTGGACAGGGTCGAGTGGCTACACCTTC.

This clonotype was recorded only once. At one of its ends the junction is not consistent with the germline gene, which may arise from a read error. The CDR3 protein is CAGSWRYGGGYTF. In DNA form, the CDR3 reads TGTGCCGGCAGTTGGAGGTACGGGGGTGGCTACACCTTC. This chain uses TRBV27 with TRBJ1-2, with D possibly TRBD1 on 5 matching bases. Germline CDR1 MNHEY, CDR2 SMNVEV (reference sequence). This CDR3 is 13 amino acids long.

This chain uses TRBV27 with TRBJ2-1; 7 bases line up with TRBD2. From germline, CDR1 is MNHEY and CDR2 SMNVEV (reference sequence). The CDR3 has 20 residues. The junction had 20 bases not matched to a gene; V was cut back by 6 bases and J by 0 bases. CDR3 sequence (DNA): TGTGCCAGCAGCTTTACAGGCGGGAGTCCTAGGTTAAGCTCCTACAATGAGCAGTTCTTC. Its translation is CASSFTGGSPRLSSYNEQFF.

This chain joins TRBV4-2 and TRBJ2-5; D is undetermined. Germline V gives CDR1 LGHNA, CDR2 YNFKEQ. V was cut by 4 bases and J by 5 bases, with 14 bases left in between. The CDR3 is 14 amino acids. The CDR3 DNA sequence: TGTGCCAGCAGCCGGACCCCCGACTCCGAGACCCAGTACTTC. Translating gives CASSRTPDSETQYF.

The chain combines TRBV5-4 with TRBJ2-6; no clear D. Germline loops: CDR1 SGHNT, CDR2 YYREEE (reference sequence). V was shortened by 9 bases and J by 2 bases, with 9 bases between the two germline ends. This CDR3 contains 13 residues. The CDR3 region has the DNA TGTGCCACCGACCTGACTGGGGCCAACGTCCTGACTTTC. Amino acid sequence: CATDLTGANVLTF. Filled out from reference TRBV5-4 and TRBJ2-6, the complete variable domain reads ETGVTQSPTHLIKTRGQQVTLRCSSQSGHNTVSWYQQALGQGPQFIFQYYREEENGRGNFPPRFSGLQFPNYSSELNVNALELDDSALYLCATDLTGANVLTFGAGSRLTVL.

For the CDR3, the DNA is TGTGCCAGCTCACCACCGGGAGGGACGGGTCAGCCCCAGCATTTT. Encoded protein: CASSPPGGTGQPQHF. J is TRBJ1-5 and V is TRBV18, with TRBD1 as a possible D gene (5 bases). This CDR3 comprises 15 residues. Germline values: CDR1 KGHSH, CDR2 LQKENI. V was trimmed by 0 bases and J by 6 bases, leaving 12 bases between them.

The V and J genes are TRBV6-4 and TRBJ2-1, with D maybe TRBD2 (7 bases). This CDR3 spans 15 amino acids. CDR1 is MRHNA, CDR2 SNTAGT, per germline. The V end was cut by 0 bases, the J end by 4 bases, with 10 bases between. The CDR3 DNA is TGTGCCAGCAGTGACTCAGGGGGGGGGTACAATGAGCAGTTCTTC. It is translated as CASSDSGGGYNEQFF.

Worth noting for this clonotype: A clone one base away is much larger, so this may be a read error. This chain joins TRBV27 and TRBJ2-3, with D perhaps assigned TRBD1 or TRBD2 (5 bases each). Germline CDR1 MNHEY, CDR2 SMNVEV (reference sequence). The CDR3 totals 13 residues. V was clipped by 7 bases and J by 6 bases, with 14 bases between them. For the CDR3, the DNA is TGTGCCAGCACTTGGGACCAGATCGATACGCAGTATTTT. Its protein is CASTWDQIDTQYF.

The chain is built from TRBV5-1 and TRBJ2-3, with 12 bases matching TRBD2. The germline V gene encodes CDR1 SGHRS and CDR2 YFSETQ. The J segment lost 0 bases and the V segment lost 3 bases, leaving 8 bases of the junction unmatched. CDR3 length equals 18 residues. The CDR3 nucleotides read TGCGCCAGCAGCTCCGGACTAGCGGGGCGAAGTAGCACAGATACGCAGTATTTT. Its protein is CASSSGLAGRSSTDTQYF.

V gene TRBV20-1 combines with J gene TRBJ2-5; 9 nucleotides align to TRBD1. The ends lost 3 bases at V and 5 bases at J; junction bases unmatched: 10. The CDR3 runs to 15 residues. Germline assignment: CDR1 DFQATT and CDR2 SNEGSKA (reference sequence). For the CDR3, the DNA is TGCAGTGCTAGGGATTGGGACAGGGTAGGGGAGACCCAGTACTTC. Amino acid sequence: CSARDWDRVGETQYF.

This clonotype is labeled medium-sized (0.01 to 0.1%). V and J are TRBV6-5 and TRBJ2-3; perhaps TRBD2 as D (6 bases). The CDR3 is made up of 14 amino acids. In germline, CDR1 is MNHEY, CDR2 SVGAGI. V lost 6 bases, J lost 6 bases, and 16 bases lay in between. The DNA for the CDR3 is TGTGCCAGCAGGAACAGGAGGGGTATGGATACGCAGTATTTT. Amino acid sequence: CASRNRRGMDTQYF.

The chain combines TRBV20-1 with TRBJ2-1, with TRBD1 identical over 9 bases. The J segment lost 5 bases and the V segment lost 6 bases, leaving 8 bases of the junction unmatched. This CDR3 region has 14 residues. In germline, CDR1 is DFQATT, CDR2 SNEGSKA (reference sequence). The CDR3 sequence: CSAEPGQGNNEQFF. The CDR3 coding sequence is TGCAGTGCCGAACCGGGACAGGGTAACAATGAGCAGTTCTTC.

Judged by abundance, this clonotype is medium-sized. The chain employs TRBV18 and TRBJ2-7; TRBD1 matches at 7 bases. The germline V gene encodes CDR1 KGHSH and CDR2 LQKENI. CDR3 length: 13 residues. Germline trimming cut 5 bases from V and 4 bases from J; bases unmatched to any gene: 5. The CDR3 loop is CASSRTGGYEQYF. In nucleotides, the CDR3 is TGTGCCAGCTCAAGGACAGGAGGATACGAGCAGTACTTC.